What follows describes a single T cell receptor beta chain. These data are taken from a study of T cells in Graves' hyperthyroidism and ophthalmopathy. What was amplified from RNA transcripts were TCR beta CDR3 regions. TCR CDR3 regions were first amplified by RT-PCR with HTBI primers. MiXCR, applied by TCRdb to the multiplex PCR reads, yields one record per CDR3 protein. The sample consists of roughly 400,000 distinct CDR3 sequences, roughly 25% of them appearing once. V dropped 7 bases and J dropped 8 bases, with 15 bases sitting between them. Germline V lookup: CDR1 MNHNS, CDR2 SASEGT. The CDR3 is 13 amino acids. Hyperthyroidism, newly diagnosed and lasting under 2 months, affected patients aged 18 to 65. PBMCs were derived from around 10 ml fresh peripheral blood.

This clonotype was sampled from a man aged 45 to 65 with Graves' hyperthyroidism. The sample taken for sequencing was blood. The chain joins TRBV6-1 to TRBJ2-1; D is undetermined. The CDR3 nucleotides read TGTGCCAGCACCCCCGTCGAGACCGATGAGCAGTTCTTC. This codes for CASTPVETDEQFF.